This TCR beta chain came from a study of cytomegalovirus exposure and HLA in healthy donors. Study at large: Around 180 million T cells yielded 120 million or so unique TCR beta sequences, as an earlier analysis found. Study-wide points: In vitro, three CMV-associated chains proved specific for CMV antigens. As immune exposure information, only CMV serostatus was available. Earlier analysis found most TCR beta V segments productive about 90% or about 30% of the time.

Turning to this clone: Its antigen remains unidentified.

The PCR was carried out with 60 Vbeta primers and 13 Jbeta primers. The protocol was immunoSEQ multiplex PCR, while the TCRdb copy is restricted to in-frame clones and leaves out a portion. The sample has 120,000 or so clones; approximately 76% are singletons. The V gene lost 9 bases and the J gene lost 8 bases, with 19 bases spanning the gap. Germline CDR1 reads LNHDA; CDR2 reads SQIVND (reference sequence). This CDR3 is built from 14 residues. The clonotype originates from a middle-aged man in good health and CMV-seropositive. V is TRBV19 and J is TRBJ1-4; D gene unclear. The source material was PBMCs. The CDR3 nucleotides read TGTGCCAGCCATGACACTCCCAGCGGGGAAAAACTGTTTTTT. It translates to CASHDTPSGEKLFF. Full variable domain (missing parts from reference TRBV19 and TRBJ1-4): DGGITQSPKYLFRKEGQNVTLSCEQNLNHDAMYWYRQDPGQGLRLIYYSQIVNDFQKGDIAEGYSVSREKKESFPLTVTSAQKNPTAFYLCASHDTPSGEKLFFGSGTQLSVL.